This entry describes one T cell receptor beta chain. This clonotype was observed at least ten times. Its cognate antigen has yet to be identified. Base quality data are lacking; no much larger clone is found one base away. Set within a cohort of healthcare workers in London, UK, this nested case-control study involved weekly PCR testing of nasopharyngeal swabs along with blood sampling. Healthcare workers were enrolled in the week of the UK lockdown, from 23 to 31 March 2020, and were followed every week for up to roughly 16 weeks. Library preparation was by 5' RACE. Sequencing relied on a NextSeq 500. The TCR library protocol attached unique molecular identifiers to individual cDNA molecules to correct for sequencing error and PCR bias. Both TCR alpha and beta chains were sequenced, and tight co-correlation was observed between alpha and beta sequence abundances in each sample. As for the original processing: Decombinator V4 was used to perform V gene, J gene and CDR3 annotation of TCR sequences. TCRs were defined as expanded if a significant change between any two time points was detected under a Poisson model with p below 0.0001. TCR abundances were normalised to the total number of TCRs sequenced in each sample and reported as counts per million. TRAV1-2 paired with TRAJ12, TRAJ20 or TRAJ33 defined MAIT TCRs, while TRAV10 paired with TRAJ18 defined iNKT TCRs. VDJdb, accessed on 1 November 2021, was searched for TCRs annotated for CMV, EBV and SARS-CoV-2, and TCRs annotated for more than one antigen were excluded. Through fastp at Q25 and MiXCR, TCRdb rebuilt clones from the public reads, retaining in-frame beta chains. Each entry merges the rows of one CDR3 protein and shows their most common DNA and genes. TCRdb's processing, not the authors' own work, is the source of the V and J calls. Here the sample has some 51,000 distinct CDR3 sequences; just under 15% occur a single time. The top ten hold 10% of the sample.

The germline V gene sets CDR1 to SGHAT and CDR2 to FQNNGV. V was cut back by 1 base and J by 6 bases, leaving a gap of 11 bases between them. The CDR3 spans 14 residues, from the cysteine through the phenylalanine. Just the 42-base CDR3 DNA is kept, in frame starting at base 1. The data were obtained in a study of early T cells in non-severe SARS-CoV-2 infection (dated by TCRdb to the early 2020s). For the study in its entirety: Bulk RNA from unsorted whole blood was used for TCR sequencing, so alpha and beta chains could not be paired. The paper as a whole reports these results and caveats: VDJdb matching was skewed toward anti-spike CD8 responses, so virus-specific expansions were likely underestimated and private and CD4 specificities were missed.

Here the chain combines TRBV11-2 and TRBJ2-3; no confident D gene assignment can be made. This TCR derives from an adult who was a healthcare worker with PCR-confirmed SARS-CoV-2 infection or an uninfected control (not recorded which). Sequenced here: whole blood, sampled at baseline. The CDR3 reads CASSLGRTSDTQYF. In nucleotides, the sequence is TGTGCCAGCAGCTTAGGACGAACATCCGATACGCAGTATTTT.